Listed below are T cell receptor beta chains from one sample, sequenced in a study of cytomegalovirus exposure and HLA in healthy donors. Sequencing used immunoSEQ multiplex PCR; TCRdb keeps in-frame clones, though not all of them. The sample lists around 100,000 clones; just over 65% were seen once. Sequencing was carried out using PBMCs. The source is a man aged 30 to 39 in good health and CMV-seronegative. The CDR3 runs from the conserved cysteine through the conserved F or W. The D gene is left open where the match is weak. Some rows have no size entry. The others give once, few or many, or a class for an expanded clone.

>TRBD1|TRBJ1-2|TRBV30|NA
TGTGCCTACCTAACCTTACAGGGGCCCGGCTACACCTTC
CAYLTLQGPGYTF
>TRBD1|TRBJ1-1|TRBV28|NA
TGTGCCAGCAGTTCGACAGGGGGATCCACTGAAGCTTTCTTT
CASSSTGGSTEAFF
>TRBD1|TRBJ1-5|TRBV5-1|NA
TGCGCCAGCAGCGCTGGGACAGGACTCAATCAGCCCCAGCATTTT
CASSAGTGLNQPQHF
>NA|TRBJ2-7|TRBV10-3|NA
TGTGCCATCAGTGAAGAGAAAGCTCCCGCCCTCTACGAGCAGTACTTC
CAISEEKAPALYEQYF
>TRBD1|TRBJ2-7|TRBV5-6|NA
TGTGCCAGCAGCCAGCGAGGGGGCGGTGAGCAGTACTTC
CASSQRGGGEQYF
>TRBD2|TRBJ2-7|TRBV27|NA
TGTGCCAGCAGTACTAGGACTAGCGGGAGTGGCGAGCAGTACTTC
CASSTRTSGSGEQYF
>NA|TRBJ1-2|TRBV7-9|few
TGTGCCAGCAGCACCGGGGGGGGTGTCCTAGAGGGCTACACCTTC
CASSTGGGVLEGYTF
>NA|TRBJ2-6|TRBV5-1|NA
TGCGCCAGCAGCTTGTCTTTTTACAGCCAGACTGGGGCCAACGTCCTGACTTTC
CASSLSFYSQTGANVLTF
>NA|TRBJ1-1|TRBV5-6|few
TGTGCCAGCAGCTCGTCGTGGACAGACCCAGAAGAAGCTTTCTTT
CASSSSWTDPEEAFF
>NA|TRBJ1-6|TRBV30|NA
TGTGCCTGGAGTGCCCGCGGCCTCTCCTATAATTCACCCCTCCACTTT
CAWSARGLSYNSPLHF
>NA|TRBJ1-1|TRBV9|NA
TGTGCCAGCAGCCCAGGGGACACCAGCGCTGAAGCTTTCTTT
CASSPGDTSAEAFF
>TRBD1|TRBJ2-1|TRBV7-9|NA
TGTGCCAGCAGCGACAGGGGCGCTAACTACAATGAGCAGTTCTTC
CASSDRGANYNEQFF
>NA|TRBJ2-7|TRBV5-1|NA
TGCGCCACCGCCGGGACACCTCCGGTAGAGCAGTACTTC
CATAGTPPVEQYF
>NA|TRBJ2-7|TRBV27|few
TGTGCCAGCAGTCAAACAGGTTCCTACGAGCAGTACTTC
CASSQTGSYEQYF
>NA|TRBJ1-1|TRBV11-2|NA
TGTGCCAGCAGCTTAGTAGCTCCACCAGAAGCTTTCTTT
CASSLVAPPEAFF
>TRBD2|TRBJ2-7|TRBV19|few
TGTGCCAGTAGTATAGGCGGGACTAGCGGTTCCTACGAGCAGTACTTC
CASSIGGTSGSYEQYF
>NA|TRBJ2-3|TRBV29-1|few
TGCAGCGTTGAAGGGAATCTTCGGAGGGCGAGCACAGATACGCAGTATTTT
CSVEGNLRRASTDTQYF
>NA|TRBJ2-7|TRBV15|NA
TGTGCCACCAGCAGAGCAGGGACACTGAGCTCCTACGAGCAGTACTTC
CATSRAGTLSSYEQYF
>NA|TRBJ1-2|TRBV7-3|few
TGTGCCAGCAGCTTGAGCGCAGCCAGAGACTATGGCTACACCTTC
CASSLSAARDYGYTF
>NA|TRBJ1-2|TRBV6-5|once
TGTGCCAGCAGTTACCGGGAGAACTATGGCTACACCTTC
CASSYRENYGYTF
>TRBD1|TRBJ2-7|TRBV5-1|NA
TGCGCCAGCAGCTTGGCTGGGACAGGGGGCTACGAGCAGTACTTC
CASSLAGTGGYEQYF
>TRBD1|TRBJ1-1|TRBV5-1|NA
TGCGCCAGCAGCTGGAATGGTCGACCAGGGGGCTTGAACACTGAAGCTTTCTTT
CASSWNGRPGGLNTEAFF
>NA|TRBJ2-1|TRBV29-1|NA
TGCAGCGTTGGCGGTTCCGTTAACAATGAGCAGTTCTTC
CSVGGSVNNEQFF
>NA|TRBJ1-3|TRBV7-8|NA
TGTGCCAGCAGCTTAGATGTGGGGGCAATCTCTGGAAACACCATATATTTT
CASSLDVGAISGNTIYF
>NA|TRBJ1-2|TRBV7-9|few
TGTGCCAGCAGCCAGACCGGGGGACTGGCCTTC
CASSQTGGLAF
>NA|TRBJ2-3|TRBV6-1|NA
TGTGCCAGCAGTGTAGGGGGAGCCACAGATACGCAGTATTTT
CASSVGGATDTQYF
>NA|TRBJ2-6|TRBV7-8|NA
TGTGCCAGCACCCAGGATGGGGCCAACGTCCTGACTTTC
CASTQDGANVLTF
>NA|TRBJ2-6|TRBV5-4|NA
TGTGCCAGTGAGGCGTCTAGGATCTCTGGGGCCAACGTCCTGACTTTC
CASEASRISGANVLTF
>NA|TRBJ2-2|TRBV6-1|once
TGTGCCAGCAGTGAGGGGCTCGGCGGGGAGCTGTTTTTT
CASSEGLGGELFF